Shown below are 17 T cell receptor beta chains from a single sample sequenced in a study of neoadjuvant anti-PD-1 for oral cavity cancer (dated by TCRdb to about 2021). Library method: the immunoSEQ multiplex PCR assay. Not all clones reach the TCRdb copy of this immuneACCESS table, which keeps in-frame sequences only. Checked studies attribute under half of the gap to unresolved V genes and leave the rest unexplained. This sample gives 8,500 to 10,000 clones in total; roughly 60% of them show up just once. 4.2% of the sample goes to the ten largest clones. The time point label, as the study defines it: after neoadjuvant nivolumab, at surgical resection. The sample in question was PBMCs, obtained after nivolumab (anti-PD-1) treatment. The receptors derive from a person aged 35-79 years with oral cavity squamous cell carcinoma.

The J gene is TRBJ2-7, the V gene TRBV2, with D maybe TRBD2 (5 bases). V was shortened by 5 bases and J by 2 bases, with 16 bases between the two germline ends. CDR1 is SNHLY, CDR2 FYNNEI, per germline. The CDR3 consists of 15 residues. The CDR3 sequence is CASSKEGKGPYEQYF. CDR3 nucleotide sequence: TGTGCCAGCAGTAAAGAGGGAAAAGGCCCCTACGAGCAGTACTTC.

The chain uses TRBV10-1 and TRBJ2-3; 7 nucleotides align to TRBD1. Germline loops: CDR1 WNHNN, CDR2 SYGVQD (reference sequence). The CDR3 contains 12 residues. The V gene end was trimmed by 8 bases and the J gene end by 5 bases; junction bases not matched to a gene: 4. The CDR3 loop reads CASSQGRDTQYF. For the CDR3, the DNA is TGCGCCAGCTCACAGGGGAGAGATACGCAGTATTTT.

This sequence joins TRBV10-1 and TRBJ2-1; 13 bases are shared with TRBD2. This CDR3 spans 20 amino acids. The V and J ends lost 4 bases and 0 bases, in that order; junction bases with no gene match: 12. Germline V gives CDR1 WNHNN, CDR2 SYGVQD (reference sequence). DNA for the CDR3: TGCGCCAGCAGTGCCCTACCGGGACTAGCGGGGCAGAGCTCCTACAATGAGCAGTTCTTC. As protein: CASSALPGLAGQSSYNEQFF.

This chain connects TRBV5-4 to TRBJ2-2, with TRBD2 identical over 16 bases. V lost 4 bases to trimming and J lost 2 bases; unmatched junction nucleotides: 5. Looked up from germline, CDR1 is SGHNT and CDR2 is YYREEE (reference sequence). The CDR3 is 18 residues long. The CDR3 sequence is CASSPGTSGGANTGELFF. The CDR3 nucleotides are TGTGCCAGCAGCCCCGGGACTAGCGGGGGGGCTAACACCGGGGAGCTGTTTTTT.

The V gene is TRBV7-2, the J gene TRBJ1-2; no reliable D call. CDR1 SGHTA and CDR2 FQGNSA come from the germline V gene. V gave up 2 bases and J gave up 11 bases, with 9 bases separating them. The CDR3 is 11 residues long. CDR3 sequence: CASSLKADYTF. CDR3 nucleotides: TGTGCCAGCAGCTTAAAAGCCGATTACACCTTC.

The chain has TRBV5-1 and TRBJ2-6; D is tentatively TRBD1 or TRBD2 (6 bases each). The germline CDR1 and CDR2 sequences are SGHRS and YFSETQ. The CDR3 loop spans 16 amino acids. V shed 4 bases and J shed 2 bases, with 13 bases lying between them. CDR3 protein: CASSRGPGPGANVLTF. Here the CDR3 DNA reads TGCGCCAGCAGCCGGGGGCCGGGGCCTGGGGCCAACGTCCTGACTTTC. Full variable domain (remainder filled in from reference TRBV5-1 and TRBJ2-6): KAGVTQTPRYLIKTRGQQVTLSCSPISGHRSVSWYQQTPGQGLQFLFEYFSETQRNKGNFPGRFSGRQFSNSRSEMNVSTLELGDSALYLCASSRGPGPGANVLTFGAGSRLTVL.

The V and J genes are TRBV6-1 and TRBJ1-6, with 11 bases matching TRBD1. CDR1 MNHNS and CDR2 SASEGT come from the germline V gene. Unmatched junction bases numbered 10, after V lost 7 bases and J lost 14 bases. The CDR3 runs to 14 residues. Here the CDR3 DNA reads TGTGCCAGCACTAGGACAGGGGGCGGTGGAGCCCTCCACTTT. Translated: CASTRTGGGGALHF.

The rearrangement links TRBV15 to TRBJ2-2, with 10 positions matching TRBD2. J was trimmed by 2 bases and V by 5 bases; bases with no gene match: 2. This CDR3 is 15 amino acids long. CDR1 LNHNV and CDR2 YYDKDF come from the germline V gene (reference sequence). DNA for the CDR3: TGTGCCACCAGCTCTAGCGGGAGCAACACCGGGGAGCTGTTTTTT. Amino acid sequence: CATSSSGSNTGELFF.

The rearrangement joins TRBV6-4 to TRBJ2-1, with 8 bases aligning to TRBD2. V trimming: 6 bases; J trimming: 3 bases; junction bases outside the gene matches: 13. This CDR3 is 17 amino acids long. Germline V lookup: CDR1 MRHNA, CDR2 SNTAGT. The CDR3 reads CASSPMGGGQYYNEQFF. CDR3 nucleotide sequence: TGTGCCAGCAGCCCGATGGGCGGGGGGCAATACTACAATGAGCAGTTCTTC.

This clone was observed a few times. The chain is built from TRBV7-8 and TRBJ1-5; TRBD1 agrees at 9 bases. The CDR3 loop spans 18 amino acids. V was pared by 2 bases and J by 3 bases, with 11 bases of the junction left unmatched. The germline V gene encodes CDR1 SGHVS and CDR2 FQNEAQ. CDR3 DNA: TGTGCCAGCAGCTTACGTGGACAGGGGAGGAATAACAATCAGCCCCAGCATTTT. Its translation: CASSLRGQGRNNNQPQHF.

This clone was counted once. The V gene is TRBV11-2, the J gene TRBJ1-2, with TRBD1 as a possible D gene (5 bases). The CDR3 covers 13 residues. V was clipped by 4 bases and J by 6 bases, with 12 bases between them. Germline V gene lookup returns CDR1 SGHAT and CDR2 FQNNGV. The DNA for the CDR3 is TGTGCCAGCAGCTATCCAGGGAAAGATGGCTACACCTTC. This codes for CASSYPGKDGYTF.

This clone is termed large. The V and J genes are TRBV18 and TRBJ1-1; D remains unclear. Germline V lookup: CDR1 KGHSH, CDR2 LQKENI. V was trimmed by 2 bases and J by 0 bases, leaving 16 bases between them. This CDR3 comprises 17 residues. The CDR3 reads CASSPLPSDVMNTEAFF. Written as DNA, the CDR3 is TGTGCCAGCTCACCATTGCCAAGTGACGTAATGAACACTGAAGCTTTCTTT.

The CDR3 DNA sequence: TGTGCCAGCGGGGATAGCAATCAGCCCCAGCATTTT. Its protein is CASGDSNQPQHF. This chain links TRBV6-1 with TRBJ1-5; no clear D. In germline, CDR1 is MNHNS, CDR2 SASEGT. Trimming shortened V by 8 bases and J by 0 bases, and 5 bases separated the two germline ends. This CDR3 has 12 amino acids.

This chain uses TRBV19 with TRBJ2-1; TRBD2 agrees at 12 bases. The J segment lost 9 bases and the V segment lost 10 bases, leaving 7 bases of the junction unmatched. The CDR3 sequence is 13 residues long. CDR1 LNHDA and CDR2 SQIVND come from the germline V gene (reference sequence). CDR3 sequence (DNA): TGTGCCACCGGACTAGCGGGACTGGGTGAGCAGTTCTTC. Its translation is CATGLAGLGEQFF.

The chain recombines TRBV7-9 with TRBJ1-1; D not certain. The CDR3 extends over 13 amino acids. Germline values: CDR1 SEHNR, CDR2 FQNEAQ (reference sequence). Trimming took off 8 bases at V and 3 bases at J, with 13 bases between the two ends. CDR3 protein: CASAGKADTEAFF. As DNA, the CDR3 is TGTGCCAGCGCCGGAAAGGCGGACACTGAAGCTTTCTTT.

The CDR3 nucleotides read TGCGCCAGCAGCTCCAGAAGTAAGGGGTACGAGCAGTACTTC. Translated: CASSSRSKGYEQYF. The chain links TRBV5-1 to TRBJ2-7, with a weak D call TRBD1 (5 bases). The germline V gene has CDR1 SGHRS and CDR2 YFSETQ. Deletions cut 3 bases from V and 4 bases from J, with 14 bases between. This CDR3 is 14 amino acids long.

The table lists this clone with a few counts. The genes are TRBV7-7 and TRBJ1-1; no firm D call. The germline CDR1 and CDR2 sequences are SSHAT and FNYEAQ (reference sequence). Between the trimmed V and J ends, which lost 5 bases and 0 bases, there was a span of 7 bases. The CDR3 extends over 13 amino acids. The CDR3 region has the DNA TGTGCCAGCAGCAAGACACTGAACACTGAAGCTTTCTTT. Its translation: CASSKTLNTEAFF.